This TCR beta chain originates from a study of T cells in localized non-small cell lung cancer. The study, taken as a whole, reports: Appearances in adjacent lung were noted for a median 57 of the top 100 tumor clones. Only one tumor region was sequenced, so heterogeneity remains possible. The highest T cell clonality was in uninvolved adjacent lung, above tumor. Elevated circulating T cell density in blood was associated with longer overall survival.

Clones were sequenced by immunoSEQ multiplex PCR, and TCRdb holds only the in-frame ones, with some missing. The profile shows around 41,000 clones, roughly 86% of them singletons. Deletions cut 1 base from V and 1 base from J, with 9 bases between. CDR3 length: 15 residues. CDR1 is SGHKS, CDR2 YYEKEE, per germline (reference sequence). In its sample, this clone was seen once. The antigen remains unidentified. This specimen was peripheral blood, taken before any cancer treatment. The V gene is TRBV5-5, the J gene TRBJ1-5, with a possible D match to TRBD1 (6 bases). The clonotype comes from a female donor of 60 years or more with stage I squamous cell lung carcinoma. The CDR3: CASSLTGQSNQPQHF. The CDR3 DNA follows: TGTGCCAGCAGCTTGACAGGGCAGAGCAATCAGCCCCAGCATTTT. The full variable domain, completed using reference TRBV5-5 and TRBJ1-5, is DAGVTQSPTHLIKTRGQQVTLRCSPISGHKSVSWYQQVLGQGPQFIFQYYEKEERGRGNFPDRFSARQFPNYSSELNVNALLLGDSALYLCASSLTGQSNQPQHFGDGTRLSIL.